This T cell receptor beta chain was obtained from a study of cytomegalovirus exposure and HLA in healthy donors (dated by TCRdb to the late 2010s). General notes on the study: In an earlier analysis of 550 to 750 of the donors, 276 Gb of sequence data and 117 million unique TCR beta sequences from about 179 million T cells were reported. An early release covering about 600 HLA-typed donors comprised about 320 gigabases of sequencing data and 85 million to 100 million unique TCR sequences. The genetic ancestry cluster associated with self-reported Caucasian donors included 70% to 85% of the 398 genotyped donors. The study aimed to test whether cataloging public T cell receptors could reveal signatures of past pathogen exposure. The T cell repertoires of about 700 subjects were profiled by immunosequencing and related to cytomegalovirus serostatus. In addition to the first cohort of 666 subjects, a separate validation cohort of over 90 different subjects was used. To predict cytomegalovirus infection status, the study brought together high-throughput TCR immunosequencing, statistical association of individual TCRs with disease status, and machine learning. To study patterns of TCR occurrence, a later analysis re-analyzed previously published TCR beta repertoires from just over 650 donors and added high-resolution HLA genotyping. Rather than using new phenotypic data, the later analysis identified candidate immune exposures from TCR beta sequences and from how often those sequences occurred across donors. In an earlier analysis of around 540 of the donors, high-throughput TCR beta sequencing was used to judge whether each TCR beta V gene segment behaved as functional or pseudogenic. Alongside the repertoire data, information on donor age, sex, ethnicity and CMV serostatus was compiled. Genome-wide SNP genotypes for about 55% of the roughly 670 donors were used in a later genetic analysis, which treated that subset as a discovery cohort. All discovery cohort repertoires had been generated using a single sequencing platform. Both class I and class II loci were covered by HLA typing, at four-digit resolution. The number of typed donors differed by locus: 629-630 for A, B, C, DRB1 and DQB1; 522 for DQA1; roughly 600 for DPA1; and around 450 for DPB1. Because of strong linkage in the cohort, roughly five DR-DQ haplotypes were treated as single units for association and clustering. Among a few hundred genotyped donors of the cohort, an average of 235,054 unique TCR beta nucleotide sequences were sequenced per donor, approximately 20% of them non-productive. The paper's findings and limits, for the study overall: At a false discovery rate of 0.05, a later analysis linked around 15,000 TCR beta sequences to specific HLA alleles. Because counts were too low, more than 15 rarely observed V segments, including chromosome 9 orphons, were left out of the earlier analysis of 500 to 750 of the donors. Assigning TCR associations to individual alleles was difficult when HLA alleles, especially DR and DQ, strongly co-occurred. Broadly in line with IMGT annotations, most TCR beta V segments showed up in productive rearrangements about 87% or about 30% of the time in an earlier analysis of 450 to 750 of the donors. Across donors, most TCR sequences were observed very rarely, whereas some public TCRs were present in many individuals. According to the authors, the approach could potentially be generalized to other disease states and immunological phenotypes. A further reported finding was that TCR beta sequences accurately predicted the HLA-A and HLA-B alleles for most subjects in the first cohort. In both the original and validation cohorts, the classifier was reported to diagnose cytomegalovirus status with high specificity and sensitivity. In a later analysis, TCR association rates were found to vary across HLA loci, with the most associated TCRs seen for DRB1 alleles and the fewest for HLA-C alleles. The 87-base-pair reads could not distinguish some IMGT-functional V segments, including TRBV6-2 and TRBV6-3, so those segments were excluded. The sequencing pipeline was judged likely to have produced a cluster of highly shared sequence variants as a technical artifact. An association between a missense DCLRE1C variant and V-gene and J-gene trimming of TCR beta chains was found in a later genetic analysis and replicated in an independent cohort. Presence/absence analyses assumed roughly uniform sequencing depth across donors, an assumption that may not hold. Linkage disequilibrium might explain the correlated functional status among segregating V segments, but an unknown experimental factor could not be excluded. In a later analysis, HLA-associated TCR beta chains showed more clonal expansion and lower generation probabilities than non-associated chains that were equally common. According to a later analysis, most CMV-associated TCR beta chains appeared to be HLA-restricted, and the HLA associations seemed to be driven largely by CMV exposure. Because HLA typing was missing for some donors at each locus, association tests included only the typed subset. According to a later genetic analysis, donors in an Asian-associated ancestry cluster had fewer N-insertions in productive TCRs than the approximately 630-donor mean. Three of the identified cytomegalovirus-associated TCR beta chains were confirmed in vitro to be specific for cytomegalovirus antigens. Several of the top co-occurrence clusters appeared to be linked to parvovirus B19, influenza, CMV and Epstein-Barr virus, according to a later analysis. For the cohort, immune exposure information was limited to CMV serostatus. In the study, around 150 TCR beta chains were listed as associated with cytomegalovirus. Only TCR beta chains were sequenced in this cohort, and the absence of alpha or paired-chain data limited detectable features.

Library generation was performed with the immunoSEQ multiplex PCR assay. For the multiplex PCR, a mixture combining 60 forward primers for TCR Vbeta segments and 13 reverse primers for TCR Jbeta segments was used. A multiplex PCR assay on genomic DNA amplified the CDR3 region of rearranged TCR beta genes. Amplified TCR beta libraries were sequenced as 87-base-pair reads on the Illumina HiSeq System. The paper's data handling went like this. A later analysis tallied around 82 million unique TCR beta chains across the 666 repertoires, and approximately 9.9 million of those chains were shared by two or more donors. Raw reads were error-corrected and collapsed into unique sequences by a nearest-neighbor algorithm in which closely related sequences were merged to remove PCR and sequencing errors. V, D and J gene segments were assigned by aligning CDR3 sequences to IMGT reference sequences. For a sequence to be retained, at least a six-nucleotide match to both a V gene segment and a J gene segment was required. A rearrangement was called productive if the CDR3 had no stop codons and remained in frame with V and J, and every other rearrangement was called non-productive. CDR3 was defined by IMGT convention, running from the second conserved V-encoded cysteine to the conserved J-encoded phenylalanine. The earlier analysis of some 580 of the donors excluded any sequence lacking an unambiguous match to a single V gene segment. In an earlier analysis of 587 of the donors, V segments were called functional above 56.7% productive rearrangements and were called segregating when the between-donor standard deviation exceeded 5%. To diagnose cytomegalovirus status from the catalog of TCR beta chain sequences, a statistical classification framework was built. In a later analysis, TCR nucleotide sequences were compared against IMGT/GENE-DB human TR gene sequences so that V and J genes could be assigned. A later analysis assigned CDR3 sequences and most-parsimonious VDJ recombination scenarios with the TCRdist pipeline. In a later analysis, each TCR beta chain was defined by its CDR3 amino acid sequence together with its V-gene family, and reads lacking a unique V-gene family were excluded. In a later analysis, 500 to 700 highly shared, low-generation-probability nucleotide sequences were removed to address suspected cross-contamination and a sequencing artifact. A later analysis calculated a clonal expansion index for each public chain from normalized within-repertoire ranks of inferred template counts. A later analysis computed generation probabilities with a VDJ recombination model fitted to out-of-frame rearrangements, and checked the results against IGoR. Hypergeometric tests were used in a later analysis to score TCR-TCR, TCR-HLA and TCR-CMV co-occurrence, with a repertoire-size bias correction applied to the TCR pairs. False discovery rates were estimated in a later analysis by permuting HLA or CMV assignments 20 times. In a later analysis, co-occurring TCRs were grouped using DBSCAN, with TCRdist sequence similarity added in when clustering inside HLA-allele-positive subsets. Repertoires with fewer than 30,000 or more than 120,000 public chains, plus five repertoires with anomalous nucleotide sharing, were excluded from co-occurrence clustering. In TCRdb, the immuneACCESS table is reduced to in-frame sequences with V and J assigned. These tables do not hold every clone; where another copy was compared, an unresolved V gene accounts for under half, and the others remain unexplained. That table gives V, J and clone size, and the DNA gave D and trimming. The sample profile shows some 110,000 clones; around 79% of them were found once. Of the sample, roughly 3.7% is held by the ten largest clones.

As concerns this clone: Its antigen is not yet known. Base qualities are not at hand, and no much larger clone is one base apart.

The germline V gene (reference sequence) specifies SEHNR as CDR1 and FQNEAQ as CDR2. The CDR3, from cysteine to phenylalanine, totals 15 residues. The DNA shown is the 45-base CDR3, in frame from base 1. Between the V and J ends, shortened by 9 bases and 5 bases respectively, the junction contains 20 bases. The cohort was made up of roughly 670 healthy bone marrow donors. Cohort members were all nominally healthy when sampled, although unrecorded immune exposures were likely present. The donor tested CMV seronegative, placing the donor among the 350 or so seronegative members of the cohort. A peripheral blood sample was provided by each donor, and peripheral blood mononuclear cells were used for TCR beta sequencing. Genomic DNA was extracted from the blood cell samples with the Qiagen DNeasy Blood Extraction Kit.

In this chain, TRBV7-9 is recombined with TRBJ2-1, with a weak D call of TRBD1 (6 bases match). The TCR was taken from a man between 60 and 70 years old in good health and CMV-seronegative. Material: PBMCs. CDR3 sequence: CASRPPGTPDNEQFF. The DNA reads TGTGCCAGTAGGCCACCCGGGACACCTGACAATGAGCAGTTCTTC. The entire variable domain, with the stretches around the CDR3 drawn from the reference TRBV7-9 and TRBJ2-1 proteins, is DTGVSQNPRHKITKRGQNVTFRCDPISEHNRLYWYRQTLGQGPEFLTYFQNEAQLEKSRLLSDRFSAERPKGSFSTLEIQRTEQGDSAMYLCASRPPGTPDNEQFFGPGTRLTVL.